This TCR beta chain comes out of a study of T cell repertoires in aging, cancer and after chemotherapy. Study background: Six age groups, ranging from 30 or younger to 70 or older, included the donors. Paired samples before and after chemotherapy came from chronic lymphocytic leukemia patients on fludarabine- or bendamustine-based regimens. About 10 million TCR reads made up the full dataset.

Trimming cost V 0 bases and J 7 bases, with 13 bases left between them. The germline CDR1 and CDR2 sequences are MNHEY and SVGEGT. The CDR3 runs to 16 residues. This clonotype has more than one count but fewer than ten. Multiplex touch-down PCR with TRB-A/B primers amplified rearranged V-D-J TRB sequences. One entry per CDR3 protein, called by TCRdb with MiXCR from the multiplex PCR reads. In the table there are thousands of distinct CDR3 sequences, approximately 25% of which are singletons. Peripheral blood genomic DNA, not sorted cells or RNA, was the template. The sequence was obtained from a human donor with a blood cancer. The source material was blood. The chain links TRBV6-2 or TRBV6-3 to TRBJ1-6; no reliable D call. The CDR3 nucleotides read TGTGCCAGCAGTTACTCGGGCAGAATTGAGAATTCACCCCTCCACTTT. It translates to CASSYSGRIENSPLHF.